These 28 T cell receptor beta chains originate from one sample sequenced in a study of T cell responses to AZD1222 COVID-19 vaccine. This table comes from immunoSEQ multiplex PCR, and its TCRdb copy is limited to in-frame clones, with some not included. Of 150,000 to 200,000 clones listed, approximately 90% are singletons. This material consisted of peripheral blood, taken on day 0 of AZD1222 vaccination. The source of these receptors is an adult in good health.

The chain joins TRBV5-1 to TRBJ1-6; D uncertain. The germline V gene has CDR1 SGHRS and CDR2 YFSETQ. This CDR3 comprises 12 residues. V was trimmed by 0 bases and J by 9 bases, leaving 4 bases between them. The CDR3 region has the DNA TGCGCCAGCAGCTTGGAGGGTTCACCCCTCCACTTT. This translates into CASSLEGSPLHF.

The count of this clone is one. The chain joins TRBV5-1 to TRBJ1-1; no clear D gene. The CDR3 extends over 13 amino acids. V lost 0 bases to trimming and J lost 3 bases, with 6 bases between them. Germline lookup yields CDR1 SGHRS and CDR2 YFSETQ. The CDR3 loop is CASSLAKDTEAFF. The DNA for the CDR3 is TGCGCCAGCAGCTTGGCCAAGGACACTGAAGCTTTCTTT.

The chain links TRBV3-1 (or the pseudogene TRBV3-2) to TRBJ2-7; D might be TRBD1 or TRBD2, each matching 5 bases. Germline assignment: CDR1 LGHDT and CDR2 YNNKEL (reference sequence). The CDR3 runs to 17 residues. V lost 1 base, J lost 1 base, and 17 bases lay in between. CDR3 residues: CASSQGLGLGVSYEQYF. The CDR3 DNA reads TGTGCCAGCAGCCAAGGTCTTGGACTGGGGGTATCCTACGAGCAGTACTTC.

This clone came up once. The chain combines TRBV2 with TRBJ1-1; 8 nucleotides align to TRBD1. Trimming cost V 6 bases and J 11 bases; bases outside gene matches: 14. The CDR3 is 14 amino acids. Germline assignment: CDR1 SNHLY and CDR2 FYNNEI. This CDR3 reads CASRFFQTGVGAFF. Written as DNA, the CDR3 is TGTGCCAGCAGGTTTTTCCAGACAGGGGTAGGGGCTTTCTTT.

The chain links TRBV7-2 to TRBJ2-5, with 13 positions matching TRBD2. Germline V gives CDR1 SGHTA, CDR2 FQGNSA. CDR3 length: 16 amino acids. V lost 4 bases, J lost 3 bases, and 5 bases stayed unmatched. CDR3 coding DNA: TGTGCCAGCAGCTCGGGACTAGCGGGGTTTGAAGAGACCCAGTACTTC. Its translation: CASSSGLAGFEETQYF.

This chain links TRBV5-8 with TRBJ2-7; D gene ambiguous. Germline values: CDR1 SGHTS, CDR2 YDEGEE. This CDR3 is 11 amino acids long. Trimming stripped 6 bases from V and 0 bases from J, with 4 bases between. CDR3 in DNA: TGTGCCAGCACCTCCTCCTACGAGCAGTACTTC. Protein product: CASTSSYEQYF. Full variable domain (rest looked up from reference TRBV5-8 and TRBJ2-7): EAGVTQSPTHLIKTRGQQATLRCSPISGHTSVYWYQQALGLGLQFLLWYDEGEERNRGNFPPRFSGRQFPNYSSELNVNALELEDSALYLCASTSSYEQYFGPGTRLTVT.

This sequence joins TRBV10-1 and TRBJ1-1; D remains unclear. Trimming cost V 1 base and J 9 bases, with 6 bases left between them. Germline values: CDR1 WNHNN, CDR2 SYGVQD (reference sequence). The CDR3 contains 11 residues. CDR3 sequence reads: CASSEYIQAFF. In DNA form, the CDR3 reads TGCGCCAGCAGTGAGTACATTCAAGCTTTCTTT.

The V and J genes are TRBV6-4 and TRBJ2-2; no reliable D call. The CDR3 runs to 13 residues. Germline lookup yields CDR1 MRHNA and CDR2 SNTAGT. The V end lost 0 bases, the J end lost 5 bases, and 4 bases lay between the germline ends. The CDR3, as DNA: TGTGCCAGCAGTGACTCCGAGACCGGGGAGCTGTTTTTT. It is translated as CASSDSETGELFF.

The CDR3 DNA reads as TGTGCCAGCAGCCAGGGAAGGCTTAACTATGGCTACACCTTC. Protein: CASSQGRLNYGYTF. The J gene is TRBJ1-2, the V gene TRBV9; TRBD1 is a possible D gene (5 bases). The CDR3 runs 14 residues. Per the germline V gene, CDR1 is SGDLS and CDR2 is YYNGEE. V lost 4 bases, J lost 1 base, and 11 bases lay in between.

V and J are TRBV4-1 and TRBJ2-2; 11 bases map to TRBD2. The CDR3 is made up of 16 amino acids. The junction had 4 bases not matched to a gene; V was cut back by 3 bases and J by 4 bases. Germline lookup yields CDR1 MGHRA and CDR2 YSYEKL. The CDR3 protein is CASSHGSGGGTGELFF. The CDR3 DNA follows: TGCGCCAGCAGCCATGGTAGCGGGGGGGGCACCGGGGAGCTGTTTTTT.

This sequence joins TRBV19 and TRBJ2-7; maybe TRBD1 (6 bases). Germline V lookup: CDR1 LNHDA, CDR2 SQIVND (reference sequence). The CDR3 has 14 amino acids. Trimming took off 4 bases at V and 3 bases at J, with 13 bases between the two ends. The CDR3 sequence is CASSTATGDYEQYF. The DNA of the CDR3 is TGTGCCAGTAGTACCGCGACAGGTGACTACGAGCAGTACTTC.

This chain uses TRBV4-3 with TRBJ2-1; the match to TRBD2 covers 7 bases. The CDR3 is 12 residues long. J lost 10 bases, V lost 4 bases, and 4 bases had no gene match. Looked up from germline, CDR1 is LGHNA and CDR2 is YSLEER. CDR3 amino acids: CASSPTGGEQFF. In nucleotides, the CDR3 is TGCGCCAGCAGCCCGACCGGGGGGGAGCAGTTCTTC.

The rearrangement uses TRBV10-3 and TRBJ1-2, with unresolved D. Trimming cost V 3 bases and J 7 bases, with 9 bases left between them. The V gene's germline CDR1 is ENHRY and CDR2 SYGVKD. This CDR3 spans 12 amino acids. CDR3 sequence: CAISDLTAGYTF. The CDR3 DNA is TGTGCCATCAGTGATTTGACGGCTGGCTACACCTTC.

V is TRBV5-6 and J is TRBJ1-5, with a tentative D call TRBD1 (6 bases). The CDR3 is made up of 16 amino acids. From germline, CDR1 is SGHDT and CDR2 YYEEEE. Trimming removed 1 base from V and 1 base from J, with 12 bases in between. The CDR3 protein is CASSLRGGQSNQPQHF. CDR3 in DNA: TGTGCCAGCAGCTTGAGGGGGGGGCAGAGCAATCAGCCCCAGCATTTT.

This rearrangement joins TRBV19 to TRBJ1-5; 9 bases are a match to TRBD1. This CDR3 contains 14 residues. Germline trimming cut 5 bases from V and 5 bases from J; bases unmatched to any gene: 4. Germline CDR1 is LNHDA and CDR2 is SQIVND (reference sequence). The CDR3 here is CASSPGQGYQPQHF. The CDR3 DNA is TGTGCCAGTAGTCCGGGACAGGGATATCAGCCCCAGCATTTT.

The chain carries TRBV7-6 and TRBJ1-1; 8 bases fit TRBD1. CDR3 length: 15 residues. The germline CDR1 and CDR2 sequences are SGHVS and FNYEAQ. Trimming took 2 bases from V and 2 from J; bases not matched to a gene: 4. CDR3 bases: TGTGCCAGCAGCTTAAGGGCAGGGGGCAACACTGAAGCTTTCTTT. Encoded protein: CASSLRAGGNTEAFF.

V and J are TRBV7-2 and TRBJ1-1, with D tentatively TRBD1 (6 bases). Germline V lookup: CDR1 SGHTA, CDR2 FQGNSA. Between the trimmed V and J ends, which lost 0 bases and 4 bases, there was a span of 12 bases. This CDR3 is 15 amino acids long. The CDR3 sequence is CASSLAATGITEAFF. In DNA, the CDR3 is TGTGCCAGCAGCTTAGCGGCGACAGGAATCACTGAAGCTTTCTTT.

The chain carries TRBV4-1 and TRBJ1-5; no clear D. V was trimmed by 0 bases and J by 0 bases, leaving 12 bases between them. The CDR3 consists of 17 residues. The germline V gene encodes CDR1 MGHRA and CDR2 YSYEKL. The CDR3 loop is CASSQDRTGNSNQPQHF. The CDR3 DNA sequence: TGCGCCAGCAGCCAAGATAGGACCGGAAATAGCAATCAGCCCCAGCATTTT.

V and J are TRBV6-4 and TRBJ1-3; D not resolved. The germline CDR1 and CDR2 sequences are MRHNA and SNTAGT. The CDR3 extends over 13 amino acids. With 6 bases removed from V and 4 bases from J, the gap between germline ends came to 10 bases. CDR3 bases: TGTGCCAGCAGCGCAGGCCCGGGAAACACCATATATTTT. Translating gives CASSAGPGNTIYF.

The chain recombines TRBV6-8 with TRBJ1-1; perhaps TRBD1 as D (5 bases). V was pared by 6 bases and J by 1 base, with 9 bases between. Looked up from germline, CDR1 is MNHGY and CDR2 is SAAAGT. This CDR3 comprises 13 residues. The CDR3 sequence: CASSPTGNTEAFF. CDR3 DNA: TGTGCCAGCAGCCCCACAGGGAACACTGAAGCTTTCTTT.

V is TRBV2 and J is TRBJ1-2; weak D call: TRBD1 (5 bases). This CDR3 comprises 14 residues. V lost 6 bases and J 6 bases, leaving 17 bases between the germline ends. Germline values: CDR1 SNHLY, CDR2 FYNNEI. DNA for the CDR3: TGTGCCAGCAGGGAGACGGGGCGAAGGGATGGCTACACCTTC. As protein: CASRETGRRDGYTF.

With respect to this clone: At one end the junction does not follow the germline gene, possibly because of a read error. The chain joins TRBV5-5 to TRBJ1-2, with 7 bases fitting TRBD1. The CDR3 loop spans 15 amino acids. Germline values: CDR1 SGHKS, CDR2 YYEKEE (reference sequence). CDR3 amino acids: CASNLAIDRDYGYTF. As DNA, the CDR3 is TGTGCCAGCAACTTGGCGATTGACAGGGACTATGGCTACACCTTC.

The CDR3 here is CASSLGLVAGSEQYF. In DNA, the CDR3 is TGTGCCAGCAGCTTAGGGTTGGTAGCGGGTAGCGAGCAGTACTTC. The chain joins TRBV13 to TRBJ2-7, with 7 nucleotides matching TRBD2. The CDR3 totals 15 residues. V shed 0 bases and J 6 bases; nucleotides not matched to a gene: 8. CDR1 is PRHDT and CDR2 is FYEKMQ in the germline V gene (reference sequence).

The rearrangement joins TRBV6-4 to TRBJ1-6, with a tentative D call TRBD1 (5 bases). The CDR3 length is 16 residues. With 0 bases removed from V and 7 bases from J, the gap between germline ends came to 13 bases. Germline V CDR1 and CDR2: MRHNA, SNTAGT. DNA of the CDR3: TGTGCCAGCAGTGACTCCCGCCAGGGCGGGAATTCACCCCTCCACTTT. Its protein is CASSDSRQGGNSPLHF.

The chain employs TRBV7-3 and TRBJ1-1, with a weak D call TRBD1 (5 bases). The ends were cut back, 5 bases at V and 7 bases at J, with 17 bases in the middle. The CDR3 is 14 amino acids. CDR1 and CDR2 (germline): SGHTA, FQGTGA. CDR3 coding DNA: TGTGCCAGCAGCCCAAGGACCGACGGGGGTGAAGCTTTCTTT. It specifies CASSPRTDGGEAFF. The whole variable domain, filled in from reference TRBV7-3 and TRBJ1-1, reads GAGVSQTPSNKVTEKGKYVELRCDPISGHTALYWYRQSLGQGPEFLIYFQGTGAADDSGLPNDRFFAVRPEGSVSTLKIQRTERGDSAVYLCASSPRTDGGEAFFGQGTRLTVV.

V gene TRBV7-8 combines with J gene TRBJ2-7; 11 bases fit TRBD1. Germline assignment: CDR1 SGHVS and CDR2 FQNEAQ. V lost 5 bases, J lost 7 bases, and 10 bases stayed unmatched. This CDR3 has 15 amino acids. CDR3 bases: TGTGCCAGCAGCCCCCGGACAGGGGGCACGGGAGAGCAGTACTTC. Protein: CASSPRTGGTGEQYF.

The chain has TRBV14 and TRBJ2-7; 9 nucleotides align to TRBD1. The CDR3 is 17 amino acids. Trimming removed 2 bases from V and 9 bases from J; junction bases left unmatched: 17. Germline CDR1 reads SGHDN; CDR2 reads FVKESK. For the CDR3, the DNA is TGTGCCAGCAGCCAAAGTATGTTACGGGACAGGGAGGTTGCGCAGTACTTC. Its translation: CASSQSMLRDREVAQYF.

CDR3: CASLQGVNTEAFF. The CDR3 DNA reads TGTGCCAGCCTCCAGGGGGTGAACACTGAAGCTTTCTTT. The rearrangement uses TRBV13 and TRBJ1-1; TRBD1 aligns across 7 bases. Germline CDR1 and CDR2: PRHDT and FYEKMQ (reference sequence). There are 13 residues in the CDR3. V lost 8 bases to trimming and J lost 0 bases; unmatched junction nucleotides: 3.